The source of this T cell receptor beta chain is a study of blood T cell repertoires in COVID-19. Study as a whole: Nucleic acid was either cDNA or gDNA, and it came from T cells, B-cell-depleted T cells, or PBMCs.

The germline V gene has CDR1 SGHKS and CDR2 YYEKEE (reference sequence). The V and J ends lost 4 bases and 0 bases respectively, with 8 bases between them. This CDR3 is built from 15 residues. This table comes from immunoSEQ multiplex PCR, and its TCRdb copy is limited to in-frame clones, with some not included. The data show more than 200,000 clones, with 80% to 90% seen just once and roughly 12% held by the top ten. The sequenced material came from peripheral blood. The receptor's source is a man aged 45-60 years with COVID-19, enrolled during active disease. V usage is TRBV5-5 and J usage is TRBJ1-6; D gene unclear. The CDR3 DNA follows: TGTGCCAGCAGCCCGATGAGCTCCTATAATTCACCCCTCCACTTT. This gives the protein CASSPMSSYNSPLHF.